This TCR beta chain was profiled in a study of T cell repertoires in cytomegalovirus infection. Study details: Shared public TCR beta signatures pointed to both CMV infection and a matching HLA type.

Points on this clonotype: Antigen: not known.

The CDR3 is 14 residues long. Germline V gene lookup returns CDR1 SGDLS and CDR2 YYNGEE. V lost 0 bases to trimming and J lost 2 bases, with 9 bases between them. Study-level points and caveats: The response measured ex vivo was dominated by TCR beta clonotypes (HLA-C-restricted and CMV-specific). The study identified carriers of CMV plus the relevant HLA from cumulative public TCR beta family frequency.

TCRdb independently ran MiXCR on the reads; one entry per CDR3 protein. The sample holds about 320,000 distinct CDR3 sequences, more than 9% seen once. The receptor comes from a human donor in good health (CMV status not recorded). Some clones in this sample may be carry-over from other donors' samples. The sample consisted of PBMCs. The chain is built from TRBV9 and TRBJ2-7; D is ambiguous. The CDR3 DNA is TGTGCCAGCAGCGTAGAAAGTAATCCCTACGAGCAGTACTTC. This gives the protein CASSVESNPYEQYF.